The clone carrying this T cell receptor (beta chain) has a count of ten or more. Its target is not known. These data belong to a study of neurological immune-mediated disorders. Germline V lookup: CDR1 DFQATT, CDR2 SNEGSKA (reference sequence). After removal of 5 bases from V and 4 bases from J, the junction contained 8 bases not matched to a gene. The CDR3 has 14 residues. Findings and limits, study-wide: HTLV-1-associated myelopathy showed the most TCR clonal expansion; multiple sclerosis the least, below healthy controls.

PBMCs stored at -80 C, numbering 2 million, were the origin of the unsorted libraries. As for the cDNA, it was generated by 5'RACE with 10-nucleotide random UMIs. TCRdb called the 5' RACE reads again in MiXCR, with one record for every CDR3 protein. The repertoire consists of about 50,000 distinct CDR3 sequences, with 10% occurring once and the leading ten covering approximately 5.3%. The chain carries TRBV20-1 and TRBJ2-4; 7 nucleotides align to TRBD1. Sample: PBMCs. This sequence was found in a man between 70 and 80 years old with HTLV-1-associated myelopathy (HAM/TSP). The CDR3 DNA reads as TGCAGTGCTGCCACGGGACAGCCTAAAAACATTCAGTACTTC. Protein sequence: CSAATGQPKNIQYF.